The 32 T cell receptor beta chains below were found in one sample sequenced in a study of technical replicates of blood from several donors. Sequencing used immunoSEQ multiplex PCR; TCRdb keeps in-frame clones, though not all of them. The sample includes over 80,000 clones, roughly 96% of them seen just once. Sequenced sample: T cells isolated from PBMCs. All receptors derive from a human donor in good health.

V and J are TRBV2 and TRBJ2-5, with TRBD2 matching 9 bases. V shed 10 bases and J 5 bases; nucleotides not matched to a gene: 20. CDR3 size: 17 residues. Germline V gene sequence: CDR1 SNHLY, CDR2 FYNNEI. The DNA for the CDR3 is TGTGCCATAGATTGGCCTAGCGGGATTACGCGTCGGGAGACCCAGTACTTC. Its translation is CAIDWPSGITRRETQYF.

This clone has a single count. The V gene is TRBV4-3, the J gene TRBJ1-1, with D hard to call. The CDR3 spans 15 residues. Germline V lookup: CDR1 LGHNA, CDR2 YSLEER. The germline V and J ends were trimmed by 4 bases and 0 bases, with 12 bases remaining between them. CDR3 residues: CASSPTGYVNTEAFF. DNA of the CDR3: TGCGCCAGCAGCCCCACGGGGTATGTGAACACTGAAGCTTTCTTT.

V is TRBV6-1 and J is TRBJ1-2; tentative D call: TRBD1 (5 bases). CDR3 size: 14 residues. Trimming pared 0 bases from V and 4 bases from J, leaving 9 bases between. Germline V gene data show CDR1 as MNHNS and CDR2 as SASEGT. Here the CDR3 DNA reads TGTGCCAGCAGTGAAGCCCGGGGGGGCTATGGCTACACCTTC. As protein: CASSEARGGYGYTF.

The V gene is TRBV4-3, the J gene TRBJ2-6; a possible D gene is TRBD1 (6 bases). The CDR3 contains 20 residues. The V end lost 0 bases, the J end lost 1 base, and 19 bases lay between the germline ends. CDR1 and CDR2 from the germline V gene are LGHNA and YSLEER. The CDR3 coding sequence is TGCGCCAGCAGCCAAGATCCGACAGGCTCCATCAGATCTGGGGCCAACGTCCTGACTTTC. The encoded protein is CASSQDPTGSIRSGANVLTF.

V and J are TRBV7-3 and TRBJ2-5; the match to TRBD2 covers 12 bases. The CDR3 length is 16 residues. Germline V gene sequence: CDR1 SGHTA, CDR2 FQGTGA. Germline trimming cut 2 bases from V and 2 bases from J; bases unmatched to any gene: 3. The CDR3 coding sequence is TGTGCCAGCAGCTTAGCCGGGACTAGCGGGCAAGAGACCCAGTACTTC. Translated, it gives CASSLAGTSGQETQYF.

The CDR3: CASGPGTGDNQPQHF. DNA for the CDR3: TGTGCCAGCGGACCCGGGACAGGGGACAATCAGCCCCAGCATTTT. This chain connects TRBV9 to TRBJ1-5; 10 positions agree with TRBD1. CDR3 length equals 15 residues. Germline CDR1 reads SGDLS; CDR2 reads YYNGEE. The trim removed 7 bases at V and 3 bases at J, leaving 7 bases unmatched.

This rearrangement joins TRBV6-5 to TRBJ2-1, with a tentative D call TRBD2 (5 bases). Looked up from germline, CDR1 is MNHEY and CDR2 is SVGAGI. The CDR3 sequence is 16 residues long. Trimming removed 0 bases at V and 1 base at J, with 10 bases between. For the CDR3, the DNA is TGTGCCAGCAGTTACTCGATGGGAGAGTCCTACAATGAGCAGTTCTTC. As protein: CASSYSMGESYNEQFF.

The chain joins TRBV5-6 to TRBJ1-1, with unresolved D. This CDR3 is built from 15 residues. Germline V lookup: CDR1 SGHDT, CDR2 YYEEEE. V lost 1 base, J lost 0 bases, and 10 bases lay in between. Here the CDR3 reads CASSLLGRVNTEAFF. The CDR3 DNA follows: TGTGCCAGCAGCTTGTTGGGGAGGGTGAACACTGAAGCTTTCTTT. The full variable domain, rest sourced from reference TRBV5-6 and TRBJ1-1, is DAGVTQSPTHLIKTRGQQVTLRCSPKSGHDTVSWYQQALGQGPQFIFQYYEEEERQRGNFPDRFSGHQFPNYSSELNVNALLLGDSALYLCASSLLGRVNTEAFFGQGTRLTVV.

The chain is built from TRBV5-1 and TRBJ1-1; 7 positions agree with TRBD1. CDR1 is SGHRS, CDR2 YFSETQ, per germline. The V and J ends lost 3 bases and 5 bases, in that order; junction bases with no gene match: 1. This CDR3 is built from 12 residues. CDR3 in DNA: TGCGCCAGCAGCTCAGGGGGGACTGAAGCTTTCTTT. Translated, it gives CASSSGGTEAFF.

The rearrangement uses TRBV15 and TRBJ1-5; no definite D call. The germline V and J ends were trimmed by 1 base and 4 bases, with 5 bases remaining between them. Germline-derived CDR1 and CDR2 are LNHNV and YYDKDF (reference sequence). The CDR3 spans 13 residues. The CDR3 coding sequence is TGTGCCACCAGCAGAGGCCTAAATCAGCCCCAGCATTTT. Encoded protein: CATSRGLNQPQHF.

The chain's CDR3 is CASSQVPGGSYEQYF. The CDR3 region has the DNA TGTGCCAGCAGCCAAGTCCCGGGGGGTAGCTACGAGCAGTACTTC. V usage is TRBV4-2 and J usage is TRBJ2-7, with 7 bases aligning to TRBD2. The CDR3 is 15 residues long. The germline gives CDR1 LGHNA, CDR2 YNFKEQ. V dropped 1 base and J dropped 3; count of bases not matched to a gene: 6.

This sequence joins TRBV5-1 and TRBJ2-3; TRBD1 matches at 11 bases. The V gene end was trimmed by 4 bases and the J gene end by 3 bases; junction bases not matched to a gene: 4. The length of the CDR3 is 15 residues. In germline, CDR1 is SGHRS, CDR2 YFSETQ. CDR3 nucleotide sequence: TGCGCCAGCAGCGTAGGACAGGGGGCAACAGATACGCAGTATTTT. It yields the protein CASSVGQGATDTQYF.

The chain carries TRBV16 and TRBJ2-2; D is unclear. The CDR3 totals 14 residues. V lost 4 bases, J lost 4 bases, and 10 bases lay in between. Germline loops: CDR1 KGHSY, CDR2 FQNENV. The DNA of the CDR3 is TGTGCCAGCAGCCTAGAACGAGTCACCGGGGAGCTGTTTTTT. As protein: CASSLERVTGELFF.

The V gene is TRBV7-2, the J gene TRBJ1-1, with TRBD1 matching over 8 bases. J was trimmed by 4 bases and V by 3 bases; bases with no gene match: 1. CDR3 length equals 13 residues. The germline CDR1 and CDR2 sequences are SGHTA and FQGNSA. The CDR3 DNA sequence: TGTGCCAGCAGCTTCAGGGGGCTCACTGAAGCTTTCTTT. Encoded protein: CASSFRGLTEAFF.

V and J are TRBV5-1 and TRBJ2-5; TRBD1 might be the D (5 bases). This CDR3 is 17 amino acids long. With 0 bases removed from V and 7 bases from J, the gap between germline ends came to 22 bases. Germline V gene data show CDR1 as SGHRS and CDR2 as YFSETQ. The DNA for the CDR3 is TGCGCCAGCAGCTTGGATGGGGCCTTAAAGCCGTGGGGGACCCAGTACTTC. Its translation: CASSLDGALKPWGTQYF.

The CDR3 DNA is TGTGCCTGGAGGTACATCAACACTGAAGCTTTCTTT. It translates to CAWRYINTEAFF. The rearrangement joins TRBV30 to TRBJ1-1, with D unresolved. The V gene's germline CDR1 is GTSNPN and CDR2 SVGIG (reference sequence). Trimming left V 3 bases short and J 2 bases short, with 7 bases between. The CDR3 has 12 residues.

The V gene is TRBV7-9, the J gene TRBJ1-1; D gene uncertain. Trimming cost V 2 bases and J 0 bases, with 7 bases left between them. Germline CDR1 SEHNR, CDR2 FQNEAQ (reference sequence). This CDR3 has 14 residues. The CDR3 region is CASSLPSMNTEAFF. In DNA form, the CDR3 reads TGTGCCAGCAGCTTACCGAGCATGAACACTGAAGCTTTCTTT.

The genes are TRBV19 and TRBJ1-5; maybe TRBD1 (6 bases). This CDR3 is built from 15 residues. The V gene's germline CDR1 is LNHDA and CDR2 SQIVND (reference sequence). Trimming took 0 bases from V and 3 from J, leaving 9 bases between them. CDR3 protein: CASSIDSGDNQPQHF. DNA of the CDR3: TGTGCCAGTAGTATAGATTCAGGGGACAATCAGCCCCAGCATTTT.

This chain connects TRBV7-9 to TRBJ1-1, with D unresolved. The V gene's germline CDR1 is SEHNR and CDR2 FQNEAQ (reference sequence). This CDR3 comprises 15 residues. The V end lost 2 bases, the J end lost 0 bases, and 10 bases lay between the germline ends. The CDR3 bases are TGTGCCAGCAGCTTAACCAGATATATGAACACTGAAGCTTTCTTT. This encodes CASSLTRYMNTEAFF.

The chain is built from TRBV7-9 and TRBJ2-7, with no clear D. This CDR3 contains 12 residues. The germline V and J ends were trimmed by 8 bases and 5 bases, with 13 bases remaining between them. The V gene's germline CDR1 is SEHNR and CDR2 FQNEAQ (reference sequence). The chain's CDR3 is CASLTGRDEQYF. CDR3 sequence (DNA): TGTGCCAGCCTAACGGGTCGGGACGAGCAGTACTTC.

This chain joins TRBV19 and TRBJ2-7; 9 bases are shared with TRBD1. The CDR3 consists of 15 residues. From germline, CDR1 is LNHDA and CDR2 SQIVND (reference sequence). Trimming removed 5 bases from V and 3 bases from J; junction bases left unmatched: 8. The CDR3, as DNA: TGTGCCAGTAGTCCAGGGGGACAGGGAGGCTACGAGCAGTACTTC. This encodes CASSPGGQGGYEQYF.

The chain joins TRBV28 to TRBJ2-7; no definite D call. This CDR3 has 12 amino acids. V was pared by 6 bases and J by 3 bases, with 9 bases between. CDR1 and CDR2 (germline): MDHEN, SYDVKM. The CDR3 bases are TGTGCCAGCAGGACTCAGAACTACGAGCAGTACTTC. Protein sequence: CASRTQNYEQYF. The full variable domain, in which reference TRBV28 and TRBJ2-7 provide the parts outside the CDR3, is DVKVTQSSRYLVKRTGEKVFLECVQDMDHENMFWYRQDPGLGLRLIYFSYDVKMKEKGDIPEGYSVSREKKERFSLILESASTNQTSMYLCASRTQNYEQYFGPGTRLTVT.

V usage is TRBV6-1 and J usage is TRBJ2-2; the D gene is possibly TRBD2 (6 bases). The CDR3 covers 18 residues. Trimming removed 4 bases at V and 2 bases at J, with 20 bases between. CDR1 is MNHNS and CDR2 is SASEGT in the germline V gene. CDR3 nucleotide sequence: TGTGCCAGCAGTGGAACAGTCCTCGGGACTCCTAACACCGGGGAGCTGTTTTTT. Amino acid sequence: CASSGTVLGTPNTGELFF.

V is TRBV7-2 and J is TRBJ2-7; 13 positions match TRBD2. CDR3 length equals 15 residues. Germline CDR1 reads SGHTA; CDR2 reads FQGNSA. V was pared by 7 bases and J by 6 bases, with 9 bases of the junction left unmatched. The CDR3 sequence: CASTELAGGPVEQYF. DNA of the CDR3: TGTGCCAGCACCGAACTAGCGGGAGGGCCGGTCGAGCAGTACTTC.

V is TRBV12-5 and J is TRBJ1-5; D call uncertain. The V and J ends lost 9 bases and 7 bases respectively, with 13 bases between them. This CDR3 comprises 12 residues. CDR1 is LGHNT, CDR2 FRNRAP, per germline. CDR3 region: CASSRGVQPQHF. CDR3 nucleotide sequence: TGTGCTAGCAGCCGGGGAGTACAGCCCCAGCATTTT.

This chain links TRBV5-4 with TRBJ2-1; no clear D. From germline, CDR1 is SGHNT and CDR2 YYREEE (reference sequence). The V gene lost 4 bases and the J gene lost 8 bases, with 7 bases spanning the gap. CDR3 length: 11 amino acids. The CDR3 region is CASSEAYEQFF. In DNA, the CDR3 is TGTGCCAGCAGCGAGGCCTATGAGCAGTTCTTC.

This chain uses TRBV6-5 with TRBJ1-5; unclear D gene. The CDR3 length is 13 residues. Trimming removed 4 bases from V and 7 bases from J, with 11 bases in between. Germline V gene sequence: CDR1 MNHEY, CDR2 SVGAGI. Here the CDR3 reads CASSSNWAQPQHF. CDR3 DNA sequence: TGTGCCAGCAGTTCTAACTGGGCCCAGCCCCAGCATTTT.

This rearrangement joins TRBV2 to TRBJ2-7; a weak D match, TRBD2 (6 bases). V lost 7 bases, J lost 2 bases, and 15 bases lay in between. This CDR3 is built from 14 residues. CDR1 SNHLY and CDR2 FYNNEI come from the germline V gene. CDR3 sequence: CASNRGTGTYEQYF. CDR3 in DNA: TGTGCCAGCAACCGAGGGACTGGAACCTACGAGCAGTACTTC. The full variable domain, with the rest looked up from reference TRBV2 and TRBJ2-7, is EPEVTQTPSHQVTQMGQEVILRCVPISNHLYFYWYRQILGQKVEFLVSFYNNEISEKSEIFDDQFSVERPDGSNFTLKIRSTKLEDSAMYFCASNRGTGTYEQYFGPGTRLTVT.

This clone was seen more than once but under ten times. The rearrangement links TRBV5-1 to TRBJ1-1; 8 bases match TRBD1. CDR3 length: 14 amino acids. After removal of 3 bases from V and 1 base from J, the junction contained 2 bases not matched to a gene. CDR1 is SGHRS, CDR2 YFSETQ, per germline. The CDR3 protein is CASSSGQGNTEAFF. CDR3 sequence (DNA): TGCGCCAGCAGCTCAGGACAGGGGAACACTGAAGCTTTCTTT.

The chain has TRBV29-1 and TRBJ1-2, with D tentatively TRBD1 (5 bases). The germline V gene has CDR1 SQVTM and CDR2 ANQGSEA. The CDR3 runs to 15 residues. Trimming pared 4 bases from V and 0 bases from J, leaving 15 bases between. CDR3 DNA: TGCAGCGTTGTCGCAGGGAACGCAGCTAACTATGGCTACACCTTC. Translation: CSVVAGNAANYGYTF.

The chain recombines TRBV6-5 with TRBJ1-1; 9 positions agree with TRBD1. Trimming removed 6 bases from V and 7 bases from J; junction bases left unmatched: 12. The germline V gene encodes CDR1 MNHEY and CDR2 SVGAGI. This CDR3 region has 15 residues. The CDR3 region has the DNA TGTGCCAGCAGCCCTTCCCCGGACAGGGGCCGTGAAGCTTTCTTT. Translation: CASSPSPDRGREAFF.

The chain combines TRBV28 with TRBJ2-3; 10 bases are shared with TRBD2. This CDR3 contains 16 residues. Germline V gene data show CDR1 as MDHEN and CDR2 as SYDVKM. Trimming at V came to 6 bases and at J to 4 bases, leaving 10 bases not matched to a gene. The CDR3 coding sequence is TGTGCCAGCAGCCTTCCTAGCGGGAGTCCCCCAGATACGCAGTATTTT. Protein product: CASSLPSGSPPDTQYF.